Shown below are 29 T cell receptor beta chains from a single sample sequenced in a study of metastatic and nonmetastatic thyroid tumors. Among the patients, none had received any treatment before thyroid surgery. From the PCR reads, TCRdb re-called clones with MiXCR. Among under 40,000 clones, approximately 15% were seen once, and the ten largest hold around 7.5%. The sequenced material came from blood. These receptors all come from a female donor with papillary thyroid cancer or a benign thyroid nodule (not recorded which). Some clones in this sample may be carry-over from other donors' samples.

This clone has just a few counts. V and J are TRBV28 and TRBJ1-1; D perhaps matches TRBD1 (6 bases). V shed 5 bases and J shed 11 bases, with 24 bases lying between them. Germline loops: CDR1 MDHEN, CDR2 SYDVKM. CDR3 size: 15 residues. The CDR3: CASSQLARGAAVAFF. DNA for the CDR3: TGTGCCAGCAGTCAACTCGCAAGGGGGGCAGCAGTTGCTTTCTTT.

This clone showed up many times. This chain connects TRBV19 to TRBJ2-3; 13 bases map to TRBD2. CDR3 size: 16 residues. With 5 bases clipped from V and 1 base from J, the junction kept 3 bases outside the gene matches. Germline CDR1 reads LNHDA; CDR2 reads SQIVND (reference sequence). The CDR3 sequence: CASSSGLAGGTDTQYF. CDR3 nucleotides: TGTGCCAGTAGTTCCGGACTAGCGGGAGGCACAGATACGCAGTATTTT.

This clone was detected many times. The CDR3 sequence: CAISTDSATLSGYTF. The CDR3 DNA sequence: TGTGCCATCAGCACTGACAGTGCTACCCTCTCGGGCTACACCTTC. V and J are TRBV10-3 and TRBJ1-2; D might be TRBD1 (5 bases). The V and J ends lost 6 bases and 8 bases respectively, with 22 bases between them. This CDR3 spans 15 amino acids. From germline, CDR1 is ENHRY and CDR2 SYGVKD.

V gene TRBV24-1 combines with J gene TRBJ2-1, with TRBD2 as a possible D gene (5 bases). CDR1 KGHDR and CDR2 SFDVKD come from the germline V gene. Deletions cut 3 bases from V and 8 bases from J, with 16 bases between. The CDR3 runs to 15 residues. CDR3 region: CATSDLLAVGDEQFF. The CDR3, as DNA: TGTGCCACCAGTGATCTGCTAGCTGTCGGGGATGAGCAGTTCTTC.

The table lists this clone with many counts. The CDR3 DNA reads TGTGCCAGCTCGGCCAGAGATGCAGCTTTCTTT. Its protein product is CASSARDAAFF. The chain has TRBV18 and TRBJ1-1; no clear D gene. V was cut by 6 bases and J by 10 bases, with 12 bases left in between. The CDR3 runs 11 residues. The germline V gene encodes CDR1 KGHSH and CDR2 LQKENI.

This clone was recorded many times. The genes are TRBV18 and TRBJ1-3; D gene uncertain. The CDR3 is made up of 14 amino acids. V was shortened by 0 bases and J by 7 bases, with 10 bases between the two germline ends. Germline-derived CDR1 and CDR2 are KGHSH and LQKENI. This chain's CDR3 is CASSPPSVRNTIYF. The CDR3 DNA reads TGTGCCAGCTCACCACCGTCGGTTAGGAACACCATATATTTT.

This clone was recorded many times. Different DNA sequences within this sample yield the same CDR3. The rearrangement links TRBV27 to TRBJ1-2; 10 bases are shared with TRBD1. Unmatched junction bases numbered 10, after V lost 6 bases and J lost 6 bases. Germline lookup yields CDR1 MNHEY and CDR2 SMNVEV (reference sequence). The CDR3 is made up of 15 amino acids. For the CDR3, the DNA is TGTGCCAGCAGGTCCGGGACAGGGGTTTATCATGGCTACACCTTC. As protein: CASRSGTGVYHGYTF.

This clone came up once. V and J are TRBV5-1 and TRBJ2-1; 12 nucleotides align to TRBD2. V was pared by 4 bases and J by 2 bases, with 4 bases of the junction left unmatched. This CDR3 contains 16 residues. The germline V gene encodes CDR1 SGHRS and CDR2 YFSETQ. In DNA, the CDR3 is TGCGCCAGCAGCGCCTGGACTAGCGGGGCCTACAATGAGCAGTTCTTC. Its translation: CASSAWTSGAYNEQFF.

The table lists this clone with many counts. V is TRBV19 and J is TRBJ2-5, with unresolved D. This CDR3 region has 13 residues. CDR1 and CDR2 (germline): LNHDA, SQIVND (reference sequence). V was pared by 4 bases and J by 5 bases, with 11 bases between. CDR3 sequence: CASSNLAGETQYF. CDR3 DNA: TGTGCCAGTAGTAACCTTGCTGGGGAGACCCAGTACTTC.

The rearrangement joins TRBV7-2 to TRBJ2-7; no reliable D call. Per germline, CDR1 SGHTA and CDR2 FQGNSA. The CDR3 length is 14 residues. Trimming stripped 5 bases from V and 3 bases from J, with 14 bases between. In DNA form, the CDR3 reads TGTGCCAGCAGCCCTCACCCGGACGGCTACGAGCAGTACTTC. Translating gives CASSPHPDGYEQYF.

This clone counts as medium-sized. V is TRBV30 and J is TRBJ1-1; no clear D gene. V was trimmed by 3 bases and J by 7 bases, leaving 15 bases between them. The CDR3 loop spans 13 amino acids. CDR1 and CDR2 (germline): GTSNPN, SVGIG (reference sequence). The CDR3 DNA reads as TGTGCCTGGAGCGAACGGGGATTCAGTGAAGCTTTCTTT. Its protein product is CAWSERGFSEAFF.

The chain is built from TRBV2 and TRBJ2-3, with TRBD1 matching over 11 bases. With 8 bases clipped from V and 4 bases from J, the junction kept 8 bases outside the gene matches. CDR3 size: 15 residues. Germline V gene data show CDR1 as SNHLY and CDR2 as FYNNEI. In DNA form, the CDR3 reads TGTGCCAGCGGCGATCCGGGACAGGGGGCAGATACGCAGTATTTT. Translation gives CASGDPGQGADTQYF. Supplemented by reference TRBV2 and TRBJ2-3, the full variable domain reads EPEVTQTPSHQVTQMGQEVILRCVPISNHLYFYWYRQILGQKVEFLVSFYNNEISEKSEIFDDQFSVERPDGSNFTLKIRSTKLEDSAMYFCASGDPGQGADTQYFGPGTRLTVL.

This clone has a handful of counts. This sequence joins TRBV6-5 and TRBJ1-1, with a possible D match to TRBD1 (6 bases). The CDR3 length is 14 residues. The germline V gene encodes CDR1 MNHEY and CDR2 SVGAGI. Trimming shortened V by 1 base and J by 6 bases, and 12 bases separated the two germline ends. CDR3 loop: CASSYYRVGAEAFF. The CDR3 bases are TGTGCCAGCAGTTACTACAGGGTGGGTGCTGAAGCTTTCTTT.

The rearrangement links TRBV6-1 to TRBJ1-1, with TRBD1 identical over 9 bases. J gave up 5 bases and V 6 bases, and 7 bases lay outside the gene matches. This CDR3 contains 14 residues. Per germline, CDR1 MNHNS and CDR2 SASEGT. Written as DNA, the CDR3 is TGTGCCAGCAGAAGGGGGACAGGGAGTACTGAAGCTTTCTTT. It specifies CASRRGTGSTEAFF.

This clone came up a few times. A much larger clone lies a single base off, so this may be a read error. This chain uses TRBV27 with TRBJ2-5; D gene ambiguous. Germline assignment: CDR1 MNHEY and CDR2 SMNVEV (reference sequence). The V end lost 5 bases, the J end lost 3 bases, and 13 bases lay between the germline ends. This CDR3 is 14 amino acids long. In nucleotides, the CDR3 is TGTGCCAGCAGTCCCGGCTGGCGGAAAGAGACCCAGTACTTC. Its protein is CASSPGWRKETQYF.

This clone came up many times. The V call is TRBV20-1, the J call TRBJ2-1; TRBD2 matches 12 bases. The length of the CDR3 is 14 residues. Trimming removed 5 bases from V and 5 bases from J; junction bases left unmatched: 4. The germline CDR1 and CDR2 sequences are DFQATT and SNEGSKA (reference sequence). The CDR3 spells CSAGLAGRNNEQFF. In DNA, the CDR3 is TGCAGTGCTGGACTAGCGGGACGGAACAATGAGCAGTTCTTC.

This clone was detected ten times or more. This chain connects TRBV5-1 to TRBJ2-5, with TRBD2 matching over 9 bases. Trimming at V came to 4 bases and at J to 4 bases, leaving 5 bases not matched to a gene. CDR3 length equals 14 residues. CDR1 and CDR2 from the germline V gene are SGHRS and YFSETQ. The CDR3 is CASSPQAGGETQYF. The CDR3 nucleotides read TGCGCCAGCAGCCCCCAAGCGGGAGGAGAGACCCAGTACTTC.

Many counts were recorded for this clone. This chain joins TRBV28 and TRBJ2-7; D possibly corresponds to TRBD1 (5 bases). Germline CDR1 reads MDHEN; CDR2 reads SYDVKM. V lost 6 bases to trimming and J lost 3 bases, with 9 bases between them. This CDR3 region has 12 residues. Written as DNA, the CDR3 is TGTGCCAGCAGGGGGCCCATCTACGAGCAGTACTTC. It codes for CASRGPIYEQYF. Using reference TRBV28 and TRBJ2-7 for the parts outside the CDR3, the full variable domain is DVKVTQSSRYLVKRTGEKVFLECVQDMDHENMFWYRQDPGLGLRLIYFSYDVKMKEKGDIPEGYSVSREKKERFSLILESASTNQTSMYLCASRGPIYEQYFGPGTRLTVT.

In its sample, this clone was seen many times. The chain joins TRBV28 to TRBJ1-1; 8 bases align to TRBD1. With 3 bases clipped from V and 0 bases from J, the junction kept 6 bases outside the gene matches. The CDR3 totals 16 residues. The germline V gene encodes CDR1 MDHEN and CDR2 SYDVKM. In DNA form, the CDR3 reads TGTGCCAGCAGTTTTCAAGACAGGGGATTGAACACTGAAGCTTTCTTT. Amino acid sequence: CASSFQDRGLNTEAFF. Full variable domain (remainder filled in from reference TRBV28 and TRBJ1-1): DVKVTQSSRYLVKRTGEKVFLECVQDMDHENMFWYRQDPGLGLRLIYFSYDVKMKEKGDIPEGYSVSREKKERFSLILESASTNQTSMYLCASSFQDRGLNTEAFFGQGTRLTVV.

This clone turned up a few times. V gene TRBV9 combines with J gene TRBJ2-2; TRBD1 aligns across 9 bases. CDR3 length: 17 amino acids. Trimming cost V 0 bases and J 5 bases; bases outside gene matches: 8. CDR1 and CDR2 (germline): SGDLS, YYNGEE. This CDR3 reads CASSVAPGQGETGELFF. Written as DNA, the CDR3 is TGTGCCAGCAGCGTAGCCCCGGGACAGGGAGAGACCGGGGAGCTGTTTTTT.

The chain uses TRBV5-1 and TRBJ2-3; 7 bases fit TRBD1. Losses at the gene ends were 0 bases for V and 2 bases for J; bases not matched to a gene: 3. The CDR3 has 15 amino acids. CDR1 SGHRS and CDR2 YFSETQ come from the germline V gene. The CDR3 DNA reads TGCGCCAGCAGCTTGGAGGGGGCACACACAGATACGCAGTATTTT. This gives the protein CASSLEGAHTDTQYF.

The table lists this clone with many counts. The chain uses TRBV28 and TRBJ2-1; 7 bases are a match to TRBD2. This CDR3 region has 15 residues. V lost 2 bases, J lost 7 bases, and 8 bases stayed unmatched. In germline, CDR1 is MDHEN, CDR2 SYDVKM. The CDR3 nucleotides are TGTGCCAGCAGTTTACCCTCTAGCGGTGTGAATGAGCAGTTCTTC. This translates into CASSLPSSGVNEQFF.

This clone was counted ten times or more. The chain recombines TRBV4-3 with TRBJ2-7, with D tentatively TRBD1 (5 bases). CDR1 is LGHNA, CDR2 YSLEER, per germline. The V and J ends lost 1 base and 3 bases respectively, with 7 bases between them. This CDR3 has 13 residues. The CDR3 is CASSQGTNYEQYF. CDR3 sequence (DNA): TGCGCCAGCAGCCAAGGGACAAACTACGAGCAGTACTTC.

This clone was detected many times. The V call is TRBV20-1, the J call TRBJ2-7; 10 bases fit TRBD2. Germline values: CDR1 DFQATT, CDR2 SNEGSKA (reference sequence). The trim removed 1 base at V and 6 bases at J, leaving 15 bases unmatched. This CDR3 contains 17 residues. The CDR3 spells CSARGASGRAISGEQYF. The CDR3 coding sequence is TGCAGTGCTAGAGGAGCTAGCGGGAGAGCTATTTCGGGCGAGCAGTACTTC.

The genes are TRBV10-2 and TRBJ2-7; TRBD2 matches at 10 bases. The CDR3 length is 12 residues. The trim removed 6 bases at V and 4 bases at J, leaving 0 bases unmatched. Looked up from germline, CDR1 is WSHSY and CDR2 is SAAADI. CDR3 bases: TGCGCCAGCAGGACTAGCGGGTACGAGCAGTACTTC. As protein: CASRTSGYEQYF.

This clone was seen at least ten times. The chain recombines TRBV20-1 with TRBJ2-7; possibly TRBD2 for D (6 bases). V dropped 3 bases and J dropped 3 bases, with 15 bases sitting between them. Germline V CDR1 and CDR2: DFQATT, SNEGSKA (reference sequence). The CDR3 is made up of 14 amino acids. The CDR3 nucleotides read TGCAGTGCTAGGTCAACCTGGGGAGGCTACGAGCAGTACTTC. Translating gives CSARSTWGGYEQYF.

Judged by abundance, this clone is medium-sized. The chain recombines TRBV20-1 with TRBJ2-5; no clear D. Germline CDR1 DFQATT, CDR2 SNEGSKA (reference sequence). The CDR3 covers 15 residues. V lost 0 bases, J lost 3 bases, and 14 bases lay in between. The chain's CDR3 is CSARDLRQAEETQYF. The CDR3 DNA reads TGCAGTGCTAGAGATCTCCGGCAGGCGGAAGAGACCCAGTACTTC.

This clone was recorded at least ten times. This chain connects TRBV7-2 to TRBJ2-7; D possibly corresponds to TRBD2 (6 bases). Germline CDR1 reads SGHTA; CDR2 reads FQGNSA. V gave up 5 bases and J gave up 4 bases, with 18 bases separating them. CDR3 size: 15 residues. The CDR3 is CASSQWGSGSYEQYF. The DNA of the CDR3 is TGTGCCAGCAGCCAGTGGGGTAGCGGAAGTTACGAGCAGTACTTC.

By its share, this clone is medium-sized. The CDR3 DNA follows: TGTGCCAGCACCCCGACTAGCGGGAGCTTTCAGTTCTTC. Amino acid sequence: CASTPTSGSFQFF. The chain joins TRBV28 to TRBJ2-1, with 12 bases lining up with TRBD2. This CDR3 is built from 13 residues. Germline trimming cut 7 bases from V and 13 bases from J; bases unmatched to any gene: 8. In germline, CDR1 is MDHEN, CDR2 SYDVKM.